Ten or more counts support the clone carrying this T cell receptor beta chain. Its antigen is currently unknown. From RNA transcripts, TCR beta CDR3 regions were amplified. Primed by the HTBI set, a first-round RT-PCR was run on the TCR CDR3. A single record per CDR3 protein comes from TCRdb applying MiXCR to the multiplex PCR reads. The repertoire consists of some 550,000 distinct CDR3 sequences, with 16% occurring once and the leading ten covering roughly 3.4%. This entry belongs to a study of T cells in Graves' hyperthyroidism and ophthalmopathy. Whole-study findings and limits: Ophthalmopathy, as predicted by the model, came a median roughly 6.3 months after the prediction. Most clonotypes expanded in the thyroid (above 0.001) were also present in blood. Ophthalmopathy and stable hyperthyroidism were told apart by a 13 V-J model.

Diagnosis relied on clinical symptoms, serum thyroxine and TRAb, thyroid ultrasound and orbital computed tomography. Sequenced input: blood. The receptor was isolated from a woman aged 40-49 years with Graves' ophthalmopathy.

CDR3 protein: CASSRRGVDGYTF. The CDR3 nucleotides are TGCGCCAGCAGCCGACGGGGGGTGGATGGCTACACCTTC. V usage is TRBV5-1 and J usage is TRBJ1-2; perhaps TRBD1 as D (5 bases). V was shortened by 4 bases and J by 6 bases, with 13 bases between the two germline ends. Germline V gives CDR1 SGHRS, CDR2 YFSETQ. This CDR3 region has 13 residues.